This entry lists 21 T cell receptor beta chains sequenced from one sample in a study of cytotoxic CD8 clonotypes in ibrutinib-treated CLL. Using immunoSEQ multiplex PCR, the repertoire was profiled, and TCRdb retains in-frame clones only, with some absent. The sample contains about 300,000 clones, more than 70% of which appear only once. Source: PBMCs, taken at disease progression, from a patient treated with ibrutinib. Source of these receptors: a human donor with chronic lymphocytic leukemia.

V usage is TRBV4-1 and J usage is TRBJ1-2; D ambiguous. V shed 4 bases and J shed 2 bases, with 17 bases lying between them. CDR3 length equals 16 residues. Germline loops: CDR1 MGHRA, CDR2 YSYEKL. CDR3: CASSRRLPAVNYGYTF. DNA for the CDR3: TGCGCCAGCAGCCGGAGGCTTCCAGCCGTGAACTATGGCTACACCTTC.

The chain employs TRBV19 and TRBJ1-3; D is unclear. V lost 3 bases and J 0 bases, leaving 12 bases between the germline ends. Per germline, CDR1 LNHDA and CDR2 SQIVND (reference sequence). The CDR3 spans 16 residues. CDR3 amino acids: CASSIYVPSSGNTIYF. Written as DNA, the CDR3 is TGTGCCAGTAGTATTTACGTGCCATCCTCTGGAAACACCATATATTTT.

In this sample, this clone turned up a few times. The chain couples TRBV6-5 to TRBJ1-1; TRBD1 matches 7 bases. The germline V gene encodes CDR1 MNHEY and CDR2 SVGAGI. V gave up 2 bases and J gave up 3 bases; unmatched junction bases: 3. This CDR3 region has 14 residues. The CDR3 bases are TGTGCCAGCAGTTACATCGGGACAGACACTGAAGCTTTCTTT. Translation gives CASSYIGTDTEAFF.

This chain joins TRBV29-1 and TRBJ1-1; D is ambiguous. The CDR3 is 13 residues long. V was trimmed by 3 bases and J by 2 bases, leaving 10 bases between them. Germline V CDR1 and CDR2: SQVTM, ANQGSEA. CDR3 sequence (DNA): TGCAGCGTTGATAACGTGGGCAACACTGAAGCTTTCTTT. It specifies CSVDNVGNTEAFF.

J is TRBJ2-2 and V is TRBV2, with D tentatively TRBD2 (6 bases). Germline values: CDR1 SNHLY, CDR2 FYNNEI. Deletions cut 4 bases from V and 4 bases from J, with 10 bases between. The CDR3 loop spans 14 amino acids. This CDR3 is CASSGTTPTGELFF. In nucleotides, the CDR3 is TGTGCCAGCAGTGGGACTACTCCCACCGGGGAGCTGTTTTTT.

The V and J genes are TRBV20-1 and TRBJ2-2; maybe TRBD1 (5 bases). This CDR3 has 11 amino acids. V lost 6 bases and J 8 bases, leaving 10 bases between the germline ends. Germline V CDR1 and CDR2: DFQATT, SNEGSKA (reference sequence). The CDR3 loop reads CSAPSGGELFF. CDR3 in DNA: TGCAGTGCCCCCTCAGGGGGGGAGCTGTTTTTT.

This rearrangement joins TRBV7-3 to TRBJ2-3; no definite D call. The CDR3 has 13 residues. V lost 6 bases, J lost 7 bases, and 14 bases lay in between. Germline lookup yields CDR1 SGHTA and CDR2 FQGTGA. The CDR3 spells CASSLGSANTQYF. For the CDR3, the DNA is TGTGCCAGCAGTCTCGGTTCGGCGAATACGCAGTATTTT.

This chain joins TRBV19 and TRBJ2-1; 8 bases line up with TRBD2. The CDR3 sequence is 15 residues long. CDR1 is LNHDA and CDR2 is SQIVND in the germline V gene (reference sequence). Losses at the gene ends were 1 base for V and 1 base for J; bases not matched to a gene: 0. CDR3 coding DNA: TGTGCCAGTAGTATAGCGGGAGGGTCCTACAATGAGCAGTTCTTC. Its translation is CASSIAGGSYNEQFF.

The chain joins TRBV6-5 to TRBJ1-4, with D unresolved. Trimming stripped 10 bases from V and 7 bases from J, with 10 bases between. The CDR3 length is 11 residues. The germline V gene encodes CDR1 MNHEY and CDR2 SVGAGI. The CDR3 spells CATRKGEKLFF. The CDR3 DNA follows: TGTGCCACACGGAAGGGTGAAAAACTGTTTTTT.

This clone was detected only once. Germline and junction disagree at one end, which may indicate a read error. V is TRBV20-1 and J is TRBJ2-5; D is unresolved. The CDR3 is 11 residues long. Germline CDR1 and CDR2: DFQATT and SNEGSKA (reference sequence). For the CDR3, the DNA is TGCAGTGCTAGTCACCGCGAGAGCCAGTACTTC. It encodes CSASHRESQYF.

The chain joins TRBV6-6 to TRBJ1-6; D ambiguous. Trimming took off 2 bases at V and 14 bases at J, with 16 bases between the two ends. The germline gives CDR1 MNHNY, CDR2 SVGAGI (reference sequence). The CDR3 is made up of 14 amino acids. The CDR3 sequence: CASSYGPNDSTLHF. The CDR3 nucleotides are TGTGCCAGCAGTTACGGGCCCAACGATTCGACCCTCCACTTT.

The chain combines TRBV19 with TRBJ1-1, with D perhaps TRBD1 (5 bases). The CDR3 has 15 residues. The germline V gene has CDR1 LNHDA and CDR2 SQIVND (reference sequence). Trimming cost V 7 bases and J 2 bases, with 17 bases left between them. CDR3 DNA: TGTGCCAGTATCGACAGCCCGGGGGTTAACACTGAAGCTTTCTTT. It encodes CASIDSPGVNTEAFF.

The DNA for the CDR3 is TGCAGCGTCGCGGACAGGGGGTCATCCTACGAGCAGTACTTC. This sequence encodes CSVADRGSSYEQYF. V usage is TRBV29-1 and J usage is TRBJ2-7, with 10 bases aligning to TRBD1. V lost 6 bases and J lost 1; bases outside the gene matches: 6. Germline CDR1 and CDR2: SQVTM and ANQGSEA. The CDR3 is 14 residues long.

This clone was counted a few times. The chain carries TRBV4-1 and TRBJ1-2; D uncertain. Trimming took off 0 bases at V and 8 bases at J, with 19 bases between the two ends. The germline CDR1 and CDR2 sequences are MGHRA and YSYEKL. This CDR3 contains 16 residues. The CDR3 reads CASSQDLFGELWGYTF. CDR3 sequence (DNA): TGCGCCAGCAGCCAAGATCTGTTCGGGGAGCTGTGGGGCTACACCTTC.

The CDR3 spells CASSLGAKTQYF. The CDR3 DNA follows: TGTGCCAGCAGCCTGGGGGCTAAGACCCAGTACTTC. The chain has TRBV7-9 and TRBJ2-5, with D perhaps matching TRBD1 (6 bases). V dropped 5 bases and J dropped 6 bases, with 10 bases sitting between them. The CDR3 runs to 12 residues. In germline, CDR1 is SEHNR, CDR2 FQNEAQ (reference sequence).

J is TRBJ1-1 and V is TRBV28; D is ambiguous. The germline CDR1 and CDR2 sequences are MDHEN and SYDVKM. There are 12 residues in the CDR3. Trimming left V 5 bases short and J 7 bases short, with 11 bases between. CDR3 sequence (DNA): TGTGCCAGCAGTGCGGGGATCGTTGAAGCTTTCTTT. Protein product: CASSAGIVEAFF.

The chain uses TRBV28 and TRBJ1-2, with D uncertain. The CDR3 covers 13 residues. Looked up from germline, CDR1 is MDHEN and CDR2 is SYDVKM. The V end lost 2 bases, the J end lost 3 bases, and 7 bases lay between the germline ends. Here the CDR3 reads CASSLPGDYGYTF. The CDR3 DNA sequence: TGTGCCAGCAGTTTACCCGGGGACTATGGCTACACCTTC.

CDR3 in DNA: TGTGCCAGCAGACGGACAGGGGGCTACGAGCAGTACTTC. It specifies CASRRTGGYEQYF. J is TRBJ2-7 and V is TRBV2; TRBD1 agrees at 10 bases. In germline, CDR1 is SNHLY, CDR2 FYNNEI. V lost 6 bases, J lost 3 bases, and 2 bases stayed unmatched. The CDR3 covers 13 residues. The complete variable domain, with remaining parts taken from reference TRBV2 and TRBJ2-7, reads EPEVTQTPSHQVTQMGQEVILRCVPISNHLYFYWYRQILGQKVEFLVSFYNNEISEKSEIFDDQFSVERPDGSNFTLKIRSTKLEDSAMYFCASRRTGGYEQYFGPGTRLTVT.

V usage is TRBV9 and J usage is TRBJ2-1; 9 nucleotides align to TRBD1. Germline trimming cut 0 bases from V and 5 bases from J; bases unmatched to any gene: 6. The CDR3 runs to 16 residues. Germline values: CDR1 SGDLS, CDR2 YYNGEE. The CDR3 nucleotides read TGTGCCAGCAGCGTAGGGGGAGGACAGGGGAACAATGAGCAGTTCTTC. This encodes CASSVGGGQGNNEQFF.

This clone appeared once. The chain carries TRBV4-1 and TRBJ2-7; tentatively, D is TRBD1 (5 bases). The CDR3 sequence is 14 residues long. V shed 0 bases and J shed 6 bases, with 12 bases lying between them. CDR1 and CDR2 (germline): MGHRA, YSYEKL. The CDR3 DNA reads TGCGCCAGCAGCCAAGAGGGGCCCATCCCCGAGCAGTACTTC. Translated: CASSQEGPIPEQYF.

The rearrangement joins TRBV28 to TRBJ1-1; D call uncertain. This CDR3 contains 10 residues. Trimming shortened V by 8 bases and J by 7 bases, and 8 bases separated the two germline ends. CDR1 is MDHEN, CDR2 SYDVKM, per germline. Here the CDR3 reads CASGKFEAFF. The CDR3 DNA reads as TGTGCCAGCGGCAAATTTGAAGCTTTCTTT. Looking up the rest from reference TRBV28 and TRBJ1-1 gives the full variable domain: DVKVTQSSRYLVKRTGEKVFLECVQDMDHENMFWYRQDPGLGLRLIYFSYDVKMKEKGDIPEGYSVSREKKERFSLILESASTNQTSMYLCASGKFEAFFGQGTRLTVV.